What follows are 32 T cell receptor beta chains derived from one specimen sequenced in a study of OX40 agonist ivuxolimab in advanced cancers. Libraries were constructed by the immunoSEQ multiplex PCR assay. TCRdb provides this immuneACCESS table in a form limited to in-frame rearrangements. Some clones are lacking; in checked studies, under half of them reflect an unresolved V gene, and why the rest are absent is not known. The sample has some 25,000 clones on record, roughly 80% of them singletons. More than 1.3% of the sample goes to the ten largest clones. The sequences come from CD4+ or CD8+ T cells sorted from blood, collected in a trial of the OX40 agonist ivuxolimab. These receptors were obtained from an adult with an advanced solid tumor such as melanoma, head and neck, liver or kidney cancer.

The chain links TRBV5-8 to TRBJ1-5; D remains unclear. The germline gives CDR1 SGHTS, CDR2 YDEGEE. The CDR3 loop spans 13 amino acids. Trimming removed 4 bases at V and 3 bases at J, with 8 bases between. CDR3 sequence (DNA): TGTGCCAGCAGCCCCCCTCCCAATCAGCCCCAGCATTTT. Translating it yields CASSPPPNQPQHF.

This clone has more than one count but fewer than ten. The chain uses TRBV4-1 and TRBJ1-5; tentatively, D is TRBD1 (5 bases). CDR1 and CDR2 from the germline V gene are MGHRA and YSYEKL. The CDR3 has 15 amino acids. The V end lost 0 bases, the J end lost 5 bases, and 11 bases lay between the germline ends. CDR3 nucleotide sequence: TGCGCCAGCAGCCAAGACGGGGACCTTGATCAGCCCCAGCATTTT. Protein product: CASSQDGDLDQPQHF.

The CDR3 DNA follows: TGCGCCAGCAGCCCCAGGGGCGACTATGGCTACACCTTC. Translating it yields CASSPRGDYGYTF. This rearrangement joins TRBV4-1 to TRBJ1-2, with D tentatively TRBD1 (6 bases). The CDR3 spans 13 residues. Between the trimmed V and J ends, which lost 4 bases and 3 bases, there was a span of 9 bases. The germline V gene has CDR1 MGHRA and CDR2 YSYEKL.

The gene calls are TRBV19 and TRBJ2-4; 13 nucleotides line up with TRBD2. Germline CDR1 is LNHDA and CDR2 is SQIVND (reference sequence). There are 21 residues in the CDR3. The junction had 15 bases not matched to a gene; V was cut back by 4 bases and J by 0 bases. CDR3 in DNA: TGTGCCAGTAGTACCTCCGGACTAGCGGGGGACAACAACCTAGCCAAAAACATTCAGTACTTC. This encodes CASSTSGLAGDNNLAKNIQYF.

This rearrangement joins TRBV15 to TRBJ2-5; 10 bases fit TRBD1. This CDR3 has 15 residues. Germline V gene lookup returns CDR1 LNHNV and CDR2 YYDKDF (reference sequence). V trimming: 8 bases; J trimming: 1 base; junction bases outside the gene matches: 7. CDR3 region: CATVDRDRGQETQYF. CDR3 DNA: TGTGCCACCGTCGACCGGGACAGGGGCCAAGAGACCCAGTACTTC.

This clone was seen a single time. V is TRBV25-1 and J is TRBJ1-1; D might be TRBD1 (5 bases). The CDR3 is 14 amino acids. CDR1 and CDR2 (germline): MGHDK, SYGVNS. Trimming pared 4 bases from V and 11 bases from J, leaving 20 bases between. The CDR3 loop reads CASSADRDALAAFF. The CDR3 nucleotides are TGTGCCAGCAGTGCGGACCGGGACGCCCTGGCGGCTTTCTTT.

This chain uses TRBV9 with TRBJ2-3; D might be TRBD1 (6 bases). The V and J ends lost 1 base and 4 bases respectively, with 10 bases between them. There are 14 residues in the CDR3. CDR1 is SGDLS, CDR2 YYNGEE, per germline. The CDR3 DNA reads TGTGCCAGCAGCGTACAGGGGTACGCAGATACGCAGTATTTT. Protein sequence: CASSVQGYADTQYF. Combining the CDR3 with reference TRBV9 and TRBJ2-3 gives the whole variable domain DSGVTQTPKHLITATGQRVTLRCSPRSGDLSVYWYQQSLDQGLQFLIQYYNGEERAKGNILERFSAQQFPDLHSELNLSSLELGDSALYFCASSVQGYADTQYFGPGTRLTVL.

CDR3 DNA sequence: TGCGCCAGCAGGAATTTACGTAGCGGGAACACCGGGGAGCTGTTTTTT. Translated: CASRNLRSGNTGELFF. V gene TRBV5-1 combines with J gene TRBJ2-2, with a possible D match to TRBD2 (6 bases). With 5 bases removed from V and 1 base from J, the gap between germline ends came to 15 bases. Germline-derived CDR1 and CDR2 are SGHRS and YFSETQ. This CDR3 spans 16 amino acids.

The gene calls are TRBV5-1 and TRBJ1-4, with a tentative D call TRBD1 (5 bases). The ends were cut back, 0 bases at V and 3 bases at J, with 12 bases in the middle. The length of the CDR3 is 16 residues. The germline V gene has CDR1 SGHRS and CDR2 YFSETQ. The CDR3 spells CASSLASGPANEKLFF. The CDR3 coding sequence is TGCGCCAGCAGCTTGGCGTCGGGGCCCGCTAATGAAAAACTGTTTTTT.

By share, this clone ranks as medium-sized. The chain joins TRBV10-3 to TRBJ2-5, with a tentative D call TRBD2 (5 bases). This CDR3 is built from 15 residues. V was trimmed by 10 bases and J by 5 bases, leaving 23 bases between them. The germline CDR1 and CDR2 sequences are ENHRY and SYGVKD. The CDR3, as DNA: TGTGCCACCCAGATCGGGGTAGGCCTGCGGGAGACCCAGTACTTC. This codes for CATQIGVGLRETQYF.

The rearrangement uses TRBV5-6 and TRBJ1-6; 8 bases match TRBD1. From germline, CDR1 is SGHDT and CDR2 YYEEEE. CDR3 length equals 15 residues. Trimming took 0 bases from V and 8 from J; bases not matched to a gene: 4. CDR3 coding DNA: TGTGCCAGCAGCTTGGGACAGGGGAGGCATTCACCCCTCCACTTT. This encodes CASSLGQGRHSPLHF.

The chain recombines TRBV6-6 with TRBJ2-5; 9 nucleotides line up with TRBD2. The CDR3 is 16 amino acids. The V and J ends lost 0 bases and 5 bases, in that order; junction bases with no gene match: 7. Germline V gene sequence: CDR1 MNHNY, CDR2 SVGAGI (reference sequence). CDR3 sequence: CASSYSGGRAFETQYF. The DNA of the CDR3 is TGTGCCAGCAGTTACTCCGGCGGGAGGGCCTTTGAGACCCAGTACTTC.

V gene TRBV11-2 combines with J gene TRBJ2-2; no clear D gene. CDR1 is SGHAT and CDR2 is FQNNGV in the germline V gene. The V gene lost 6 bases and the J gene lost 7 bases, with 9 bases spanning the gap. The length of the CDR3 is 12 residues. The CDR3 here is CASRTTGGELFF. CDR3 nucleotide sequence: TGTGCCAGCAGGACCACGGGCGGGGAGCTGTTTTTT.

This clone occurred a few times. The chain uses TRBV6-5 and TRBJ2-2, with D possibly being TRBD1 (5 bases). This CDR3 is built from 16 residues. V was clipped by 2 bases and J by 0 bases, with 10 bases between them. CDR1 is MNHEY, CDR2 SVGAGI, per germline. The CDR3, as DNA: TGTGCCAGCAGTTACGGGTGGGGCCCGAACACCGGGGAGCTGTTTTTT. Protein product: CASSYGWGPNTGELFF.

The V and J genes are TRBV4-3 and TRBJ2-1; D possibly corresponds to TRBD2 (6 bases). Germline assignment: CDR1 LGHNA and CDR2 YSLEER. The length of the CDR3 is 16 residues. V gave up 4 bases and J gave up 8 bases, with 21 bases separating them. CDR3: CASSRRVTGDGYEQFF. CDR3 bases: TGCGCCAGCAGCCGCAGGGTAACGGGAGATGGGTATGAGCAGTTCTTC.

This rearrangement joins TRBV27 to TRBJ1-1; D not resolved. Trimming shortened V by 3 bases and J by 7 bases, and 15 bases separated the two germline ends. The germline V gene has CDR1 MNHEY and CDR2 SMNVEV (reference sequence). The CDR3 length is 14 residues. CDR3 in DNA: TGTGCCAGCAGTTTGGGTATCGGGGATGTTGAAGCTTTCTTT. Its protein product is CASSLGIGDVEAFF.

This chain connects TRBV7-2 to TRBJ1-4; no clear D gene. Germline V gene sequence: CDR1 SGHTA, CDR2 FQGNSA. The CDR3 consists of 15 residues. Trimming pared 2 bases from V and 0 bases from J, leaving 7 bases between. The CDR3 DNA sequence: TGTGCCAGCAGCTTATATGCCACAACTAATGAAAAACTGTTTTTT. This codes for CASSLYATTNEKLFF.

V gene TRBV6-1 combines with J gene TRBJ1-1; D not certain. This CDR3 contains 12 residues. V was shortened by 8 bases and J by 1 base, with 8 bases between the two germline ends. Germline V gives CDR1 MNHNS, CDR2 SASEGT. CDR3 nucleotide sequence: TGTGCCAGCTTAAGGGAGAACACTGAAGCTTTCTTT. Encoded protein: CASLRENTEAFF.

J is TRBJ2-3 and V is TRBV7-9; 9 nucleotides line up with TRBD1. CDR3 length: 15 amino acids. The V gene's germline CDR1 is SEHNR and CDR2 FQNEAQ (reference sequence). Losses at the gene ends were 3 bases for V and 6 bases for J; bases not matched to a gene: 7. The DNA for the CDR3 is TGTGCCAGCAGCTTCCCGGGACAGGGAGGGGATACGCAGTATTTT. This gives the protein CASSFPGQGGDTQYF.

The rearrangement joins TRBV4-1 to TRBJ1-1; 8 nucleotides match TRBD1. The CDR3 spans 17 residues. Germline V lookup: CDR1 MGHRA, CDR2 YSYEKL. The junction had 6 bases not matched to a gene; V was cut back by 0 bases and J by 0 bases. The CDR3 DNA reads as TGCGCCAGCAGCCAAGATTTTGGGGACAGGCTGAACACTGAAGCTTTCTTT. Protein product: CASSQDFGDRLNTEAFF.

This chain connects TRBV30 to TRBJ2-5; D ambiguous. CDR3 length: 13 residues. Germline V gene sequence: CDR1 GTSNPN, CDR2 SVGIG (reference sequence). Trimming stripped 2 bases from V and 7 bases from J, with 14 bases between. This CDR3 is CAWSPDPTGTQYF. CDR3 nucleotide sequence: TGTGCCTGGAGTCCAGACCCCACGGGGACCCAGTACTTC.

The chain couples TRBV18 to TRBJ2-7, with TRBD1 matching over 7 bases. The CDR3 runs to 15 residues. Germline CDR1 KGHSH, CDR2 LQKENI. With 3 bases clipped from V and 5 bases from J, the junction kept 10 bases outside the gene matches. The CDR3 protein is CASSPGQLGLNEQYF. Written as DNA, the CDR3 is TGTGCCAGCTCACCGGGACAGCTTGGCCTTAACGAGCAGTACTTC.

The gene calls are TRBV6-5 and TRBJ1-4; D might be TRBD1 (5 bases). V was cut by 2 bases and J by 6 bases, with 13 bases left in between. In germline, CDR1 is MNHEY, CDR2 SVGAGI. This CDR3 has 15 residues. The CDR3 bases are TGTGCCAGCAGTTACGGCAGGGAAAGGGATGAAAAACTGTTTTTT. Its translation is CASSYGRERDEKLFF.

The CDR3 DNA is TGTGCCAGCAGCTACAGAGGACCGGCGAGGCCATGGAGCAATCAGCCCCAGCATTTT. It codes for CASSYRGPARPWSNQPQHF. V gene TRBV7-2 combines with J gene TRBJ1-5; D is unclear. The CDR3 loop spans 19 amino acids. Looked up from germline, CDR1 is SGHTA and CDR2 is FQGNSA. Trimming removed 4 bases from V and 1 base from J, with 23 bases in between. Full variable domain (outside the CDR3, taken from reference TRBV7-2 and TRBJ1-5): GAGVSQSPSNKVTEKGKDVELRCDPISGHTALYWYRQSLGQGLEFLIYFQGNSAPDKSGLPSDRFSAERTGGSVSTLTIQRTQQEDSAVYLCASSYRGPARPWSNQPQHFGDGTRLSIL.

This clone was seen a handful of times. V gene TRBV7-2 combines with J gene TRBJ2-1; tentatively, D is TRBD2 (6 bases). Germline loops: CDR1 SGHTA, CDR2 FQGNSA. The V end was cut by 0 bases, the J end by 2 bases, with 14 bases between. This CDR3 comprises 17 residues. DNA of the CDR3: TGTGCCAGCAGCTTAGCGGGGGGAAACAGCCCCTACAATGAGCAGTTCTTC. Its translation is CASSLAGGNSPYNEQFF.

The chain uses TRBV7-9 and TRBJ2-3, with 9 positions matching TRBD1. Trimming at V came to 6 bases and at J to 6 bases, leaving 7 bases not matched to a gene. Germline assignment: CDR1 SEHNR and CDR2 FQNEAQ (reference sequence). The CDR3 is 14 amino acids. This chain's CDR3 is CASSLQGAVDTQYF. The CDR3 nucleotides read TGTGCCAGCAGTCTACAGGGGGCTGTGGATACGCAGTATTTT.

V gene TRBV7-2 combines with J gene TRBJ2-1, with a possible D match to TRBD1 (5 bases). The CDR3 runs to 13 residues. Per the germline V gene, CDR1 is SGHTA and CDR2 is FQGNSA. V lost 2 bases to trimming and J lost 9 bases, with 11 bases between them. CDR3 sequence (DNA): TGTGCCAGCAGCTTAAGTCCAGGGTTTGAGCAGTTCTTC. This encodes CASSLSPGFEQFF. Complete variable domain (other parts from reference TRBV7-2 and TRBJ2-1): GAGVSQSPSNKVTEKGKDVELRCDPISGHTALYWYRQSLGQGLEFLIYFQGNSAPDKSGLPSDRFSAERTGGSVSTLTIQRTQQEDSAVYLCASSLSPGFEQFFGPGTRLTVL.

This clone was observed a few times. This chain links TRBV10-3 with TRBJ2-7, with D perhaps matching TRBD2 (6 bases). This CDR3 comprises 13 residues. The ends were cut back, 5 bases at V and 2 bases at J, with 10 bases in the middle. Germline loops: CDR1 ENHRY, CDR2 SYGVKD. The CDR3 sequence is CAISFGGAYEQYF. As DNA, the CDR3 is TGTGCCATCAGTTTCGGGGGAGCCTACGAGCAGTACTTC.

The chain employs TRBV7-9 and TRBJ1-5; D is uncertain. Germline lookup yields CDR1 SEHNR and CDR2 FQNEAQ (reference sequence). Trimming took off 5 bases at V and 4 bases at J, with 9 bases between the two ends. The CDR3 consists of 13 residues. The CDR3 sequence: CASSADGNQPQHF. The CDR3 bases are TGTGCCAGCAGCGCGGACGGGAATCAGCCCCAGCATTTT.

The chain recombines TRBV4-1 with TRBJ1-6; D remains ambiguous. Germline V gene data show CDR1 as MGHRA and CDR2 as YSYEKL. This CDR3 has 16 amino acids. V was trimmed by 5 bases and J by 0 bases, leaving 11 bases between them. The CDR3 sequence: CASSKTPGSYNSPLHF. CDR3 nucleotides: TGCGCCAGCAGCAAAACCCCCGGCTCCTATAATTCACCCCTCCACTTT.

The genes are TRBV28 and TRBJ2-1; 12 bases are shared with TRBD2. CDR1 and CDR2 from the germline V gene are MDHEN and SYDVKM. CDR3 length equals 18 residues. The V and J ends lost 7 bases and 1 base, in that order; junction bases with no gene match: 11. CDR3 bases: TGTGCCAGCAAACAGGGACTAGCGGGCATACGGTCCTACAATGAGCAGTTCTTC. It is translated as CASKQGLAGIRSYNEQFF.

The CDR3 reads CASTWGGRVGYTF. The CDR3 region has the DNA TGTGCCAGCACCTGGGGGGGGCGCGTTGGCTACACCTTC. The chain couples TRBV6-5 to TRBJ1-2; a weak D match, TRBD1 (6 bases). Germline loops: CDR1 MNHEY, CDR2 SVGAGI. V was clipped by 7 bases and J by 7 bases, with 16 bases between them. This CDR3 contains 13 residues.